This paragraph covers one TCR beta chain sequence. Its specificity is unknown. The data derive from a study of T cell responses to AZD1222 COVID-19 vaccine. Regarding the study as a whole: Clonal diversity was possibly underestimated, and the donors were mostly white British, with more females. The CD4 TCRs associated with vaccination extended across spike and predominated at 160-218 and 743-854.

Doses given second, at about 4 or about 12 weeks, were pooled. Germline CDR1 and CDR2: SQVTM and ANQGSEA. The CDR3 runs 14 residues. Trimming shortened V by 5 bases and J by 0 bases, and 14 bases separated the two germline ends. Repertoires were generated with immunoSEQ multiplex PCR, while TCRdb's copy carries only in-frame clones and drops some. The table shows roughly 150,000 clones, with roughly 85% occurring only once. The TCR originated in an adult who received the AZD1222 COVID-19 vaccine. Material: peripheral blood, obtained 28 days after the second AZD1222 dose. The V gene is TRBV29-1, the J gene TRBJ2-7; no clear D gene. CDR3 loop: CSVSGFFNSYEQYF. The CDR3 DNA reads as TGCAGCGTTTCCGGGTTCTTTAACTCCTACGAGCAGTACTTC.